This T cell receptor beta chain was sequenced for a study of PD-1 blockade in classical Hodgkin lymphoma (dated by TCRdb to the early 2020s). Study-level background: The study used TCR beta sequencing and CyTOF to define a peripheral blood immune signature of response to PD-1 blockade in classical Hodgkin lymphoma.

What the study reported, not specific to this receptor: Only a single clinical trial cohort was studied, and what caused the repertoire differences, possibly disease activity or prior therapy, remained undefined. Baseline TCR diversity was reported as lower in newly diagnosed patients than in healthy donors, and lower still in relapsed/refractory patients.

Relative to germline, V is 3 bases shorter and J is 6 bases shorter, with 6 bases between their ends. The CDR3 covers 12 residues, taking in both the cysteine and the phenylalanine. Of the read, only the CDR3 DNA is kept; its 36 bases are in frame from base 1. The CDR1 and CDR2 encoded by the germline V gene are SGHAT and FQNNGV. The Qiagen DNeasy kit was used to extract genomic DNA both from unsorted PBMCs and from the negatively selected CD4+ and CD8+ fractions. Amplification of TCR beta CDR3 regions was done by immunoSEQ multiplex PCR with primers that anneal to V and J segments. A synthetic immune receptor repertoire was used to minimize amplification bias, and remaining bias was computationally removed after sequencing. The authors' analysis ran thus. Custom Python scripts were used to quantify repertoire diversity as the Shannon entropy index. Unsorted, CD4+ and CD8+ repertoires were examined separately, except in combined analyses, for which CD4+ and CD8+ sequences were merged in silico. The immuneACCESS repertoire file appears here via TCRdb, limited to in-frame rearrangements. These files lack a portion of the clones; in checked studies, under half of the deficit traces to unresolved V genes, and the cause of the others is not known. Clonal size and the V and J genes are those of that table, whereas D and trimming came from the DNA. Present in this sample are 15,000 to 18,000 clones, about 86% of which were seen just once. Jointly, the top ten make up more than 0.7% of the sample.

By its share of the sample, this clone is medium-sized (0.01 to 0.1%). No antigen is known for it. No much larger clone is present one base from it, and per-base qualities are unavailable. The time point label here, explained by the study, means: newly diagnosed, previously untreated cHL patient sample. CD4+ T cells were purified from thawed PBMCs by magnetic negative selection with a Miltenyi CD4+ T cell isolation kit. To serve as a comparison group for the relapsed/refractory trial patients, PBMCs were sequenced from patients with newly diagnosed, previously untreated classical Hodgkin lymphoma. Peripheral blood was collected in 8 mL Vacutainer Cell Preparation Tubes, from which PBMCs were isolated by centrifugation and then cryopreserved. Purified CD4+ and CD8+ fractions were generated only in cases for which an additional PBMC sample was available. On LS columns in a quadroMACS separator, the magnetically labelled cells were depleted, and the flow-through was collected as the purified fraction.

The origin of this receptor is a human donor with classical Hodgkin lymphoma. The sample was CD4+ T cells from blood. The chain joins TRBV11-2 to TRBJ1-3; too little of a D gene remains to name it. For the CDR3, the sequence is CASSFSENTIYF. In nucleotide form, the sequence is TGTGCCAGCAGCTTCTCCGAAAACACCATATATTTT.